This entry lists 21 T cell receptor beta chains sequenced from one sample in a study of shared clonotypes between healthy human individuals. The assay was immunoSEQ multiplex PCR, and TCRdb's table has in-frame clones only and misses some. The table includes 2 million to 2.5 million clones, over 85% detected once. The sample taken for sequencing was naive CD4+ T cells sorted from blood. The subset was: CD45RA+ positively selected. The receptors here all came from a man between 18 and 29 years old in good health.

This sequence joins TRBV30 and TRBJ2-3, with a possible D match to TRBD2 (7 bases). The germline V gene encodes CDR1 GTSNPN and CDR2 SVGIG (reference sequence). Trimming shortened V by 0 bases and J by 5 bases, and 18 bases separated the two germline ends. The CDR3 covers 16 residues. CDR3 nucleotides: TGTGCCTGGAGTGTGGGAGGGGCAGGGGAGAGAGATACGCAGTATTTT. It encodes CAWSVGGAGERDTQYF.

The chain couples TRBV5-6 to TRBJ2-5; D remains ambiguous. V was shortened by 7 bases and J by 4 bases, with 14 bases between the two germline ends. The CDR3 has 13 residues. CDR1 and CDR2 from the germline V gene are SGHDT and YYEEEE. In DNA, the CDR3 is TGTGCCAGCCATACTCAACCCCCAGAGACCCAGTACTTC. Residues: CASHTQPPETQYF. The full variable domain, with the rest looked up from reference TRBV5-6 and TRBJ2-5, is DAGVTQSPTHLIKTRGQQVTLRCSPKSGHDTVSWYQQALGQGPQFIFQYYEEEERQRGNFPDRFSGHQFPNYSSELNVNALLLGDSALYLCASHTQPPETQYFGPGTRLLVL.

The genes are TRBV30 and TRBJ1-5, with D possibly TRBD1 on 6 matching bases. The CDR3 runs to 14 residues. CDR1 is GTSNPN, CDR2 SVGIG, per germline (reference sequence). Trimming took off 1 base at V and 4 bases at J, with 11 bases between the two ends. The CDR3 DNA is TGTGCCTGGAGTGACCGGGGGCGGAATCAGCCCCAGCATTTT. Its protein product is CAWSDRGRNQPQHF.

DNA of the CDR3: TGTGCCAGCAAGACAGGAACTTCTAACTATGGCTACACCTTC. Encoded protein: CASKTGTSNYGYTF. V and J are TRBV2 and TRBJ1-2; possible D gene TRBD1, 6 bases. The CDR3 totals 14 residues. Trimming took off 7 bases at V and 0 bases at J, with 12 bases between the two ends. In germline, CDR1 is SNHLY, CDR2 FYNNEI.

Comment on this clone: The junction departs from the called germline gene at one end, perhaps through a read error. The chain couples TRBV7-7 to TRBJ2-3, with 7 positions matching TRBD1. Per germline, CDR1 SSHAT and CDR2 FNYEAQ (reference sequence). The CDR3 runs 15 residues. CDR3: CASTQGTASTDTQYF. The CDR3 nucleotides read TGTGCTAGCACTCAAGGGACAGCTAGCACAGATACGCAGTATTTT.

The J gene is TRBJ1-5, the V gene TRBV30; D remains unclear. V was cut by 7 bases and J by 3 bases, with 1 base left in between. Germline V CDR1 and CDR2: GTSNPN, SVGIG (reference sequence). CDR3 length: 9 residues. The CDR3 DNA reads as TGTGCCTACAATCAGCCCCAGCATTTT. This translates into CAYNQPQHF.

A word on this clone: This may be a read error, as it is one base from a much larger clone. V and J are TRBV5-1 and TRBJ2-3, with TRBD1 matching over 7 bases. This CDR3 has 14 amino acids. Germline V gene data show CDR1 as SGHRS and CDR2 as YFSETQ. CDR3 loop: CASRLGQNTDTQYF. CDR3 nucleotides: TGCGCCAGCAGGTTGGGACAGAACACAGATACGCAGTATTTT.

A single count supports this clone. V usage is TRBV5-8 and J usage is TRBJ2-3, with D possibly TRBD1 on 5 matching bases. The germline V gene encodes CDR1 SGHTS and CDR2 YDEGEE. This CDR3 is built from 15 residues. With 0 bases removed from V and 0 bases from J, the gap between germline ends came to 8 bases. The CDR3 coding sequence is TGTGCCAGCAGCTTGGAACAGGTTAGCACAGATACGCAGTATTTT. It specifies CASSLEQVSTDTQYF. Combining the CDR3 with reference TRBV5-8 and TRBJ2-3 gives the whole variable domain EAGVTQSPTHLIKTRGQQATLRCSPISGHTSVYWYQQALGLGLQFLLWYDEGEERNRGNFPPRFSGRQFPNYSSELNVNALELEDSALYLCASSLEQVSTDTQYFGPGTRLTVL.

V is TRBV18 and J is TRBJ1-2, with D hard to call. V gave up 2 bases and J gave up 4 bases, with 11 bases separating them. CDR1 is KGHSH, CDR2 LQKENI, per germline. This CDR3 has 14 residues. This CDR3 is CASSPSGRVYGYTF. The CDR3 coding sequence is TGTGCCAGCTCACCATCTGGACGGGTCTATGGCTACACCTTC.

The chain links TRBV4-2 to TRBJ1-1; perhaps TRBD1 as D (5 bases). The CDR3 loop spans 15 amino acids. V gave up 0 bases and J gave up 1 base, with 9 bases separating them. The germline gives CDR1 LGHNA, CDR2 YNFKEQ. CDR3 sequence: CASSQELGGNTEAFF. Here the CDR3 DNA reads TGTGCCAGCAGCCAAGAACTCGGGGGGAACACTGAAGCTTTCTTT.

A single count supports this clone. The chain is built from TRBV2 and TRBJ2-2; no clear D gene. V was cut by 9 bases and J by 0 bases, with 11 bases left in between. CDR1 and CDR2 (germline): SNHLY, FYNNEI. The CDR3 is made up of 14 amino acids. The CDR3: CASGLNANTGELFF. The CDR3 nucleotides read TGTGCCAGTGGGCTAAACGCGAACACCGGGGAGCTGTTTTTT. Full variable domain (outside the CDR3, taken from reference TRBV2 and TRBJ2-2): EPEVTQTPSHQVTQMGQEVILRCVPISNHLYFYWYRQILGQKVEFLVSFYNNEISEKSEIFDDQFSVERPDGSNFTLKIRSTKLEDSAMYFCASGLNANTGELFFGEGSRLTVL.

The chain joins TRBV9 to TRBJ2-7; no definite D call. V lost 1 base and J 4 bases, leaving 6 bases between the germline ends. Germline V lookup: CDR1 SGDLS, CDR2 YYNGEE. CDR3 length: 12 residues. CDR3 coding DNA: TGTGCCAGCAGCGTACGGTTGTACGAGCAGTACTTC. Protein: CASSVRLYEQYF.

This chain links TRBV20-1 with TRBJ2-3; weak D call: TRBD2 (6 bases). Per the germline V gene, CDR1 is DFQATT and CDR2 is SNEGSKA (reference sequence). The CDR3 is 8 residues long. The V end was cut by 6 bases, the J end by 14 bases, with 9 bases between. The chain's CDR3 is CSAQGLYF. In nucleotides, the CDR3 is TGCAGTGCCCAGGGACTGTATTTT.

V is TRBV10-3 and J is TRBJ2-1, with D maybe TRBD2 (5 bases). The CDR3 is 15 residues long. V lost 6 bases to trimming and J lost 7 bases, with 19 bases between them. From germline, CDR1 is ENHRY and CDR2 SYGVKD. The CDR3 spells CAISQEVLLRNEQFF. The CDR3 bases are TGTGCCATCAGCCAGGAGGTTTTGTTACGGAATGAGCAGTTCTTC.

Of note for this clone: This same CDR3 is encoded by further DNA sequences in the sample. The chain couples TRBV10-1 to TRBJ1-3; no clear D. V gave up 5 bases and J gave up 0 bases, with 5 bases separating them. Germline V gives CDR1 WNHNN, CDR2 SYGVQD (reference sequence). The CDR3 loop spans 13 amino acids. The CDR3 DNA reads TGCGCCAGCAGTCGGGACTCTGGAAACACCATATATTTT. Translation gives CASSRDSGNTIYF.

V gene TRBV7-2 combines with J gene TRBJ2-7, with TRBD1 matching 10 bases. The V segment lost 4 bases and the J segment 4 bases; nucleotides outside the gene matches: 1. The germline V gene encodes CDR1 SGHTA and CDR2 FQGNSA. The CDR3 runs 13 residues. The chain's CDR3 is CASSWDRGYEQYF. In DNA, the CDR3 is TGTGCCAGCAGCTGGGACAGGGGTTACGAGCAGTACTTC.

DNA of the CDR3: TGTGCCATCAGTGGGGGACAGGGGGCACAAGAGACCCAGTACTTC. Translating gives CAISGGQGAQETQYF. The V and J genes are TRBV10-3 and TRBJ2-5, with TRBD1 matching over 12 bases. V lost 4 bases to trimming and J lost 2 bases; unmatched junction nucleotides: 2. CDR1 and CDR2 (germline): ENHRY, SYGVKD. The CDR3 totals 15 residues.

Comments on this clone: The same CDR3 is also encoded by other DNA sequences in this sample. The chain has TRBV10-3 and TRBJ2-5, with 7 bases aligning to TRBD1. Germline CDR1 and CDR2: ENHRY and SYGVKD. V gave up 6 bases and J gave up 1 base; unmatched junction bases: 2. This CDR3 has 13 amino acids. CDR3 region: CAIRRGLQETQYF. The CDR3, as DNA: TGTGCCATCAGGAGGGGGCTCCAAGAGACCCAGTACTTC.

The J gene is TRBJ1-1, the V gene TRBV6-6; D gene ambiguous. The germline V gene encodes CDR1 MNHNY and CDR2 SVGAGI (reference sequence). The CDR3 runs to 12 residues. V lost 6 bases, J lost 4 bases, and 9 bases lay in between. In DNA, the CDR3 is TGTGCCAGCAGCCCCCTCACCACTGAAGCTTTCTTT. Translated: CASSPLTTEAFF.

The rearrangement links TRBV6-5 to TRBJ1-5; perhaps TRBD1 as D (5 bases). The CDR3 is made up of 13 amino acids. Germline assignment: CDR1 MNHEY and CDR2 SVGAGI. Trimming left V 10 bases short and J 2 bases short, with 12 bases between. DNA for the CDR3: TGTGCCACGGGGGGGGTTGGCAATCAGCCCCAGCATTTT. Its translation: CATGGVGNQPQHF.

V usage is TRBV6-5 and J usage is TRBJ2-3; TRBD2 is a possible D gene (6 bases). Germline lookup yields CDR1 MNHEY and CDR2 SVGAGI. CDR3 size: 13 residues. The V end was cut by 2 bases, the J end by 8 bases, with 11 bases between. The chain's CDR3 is CASSYKGGATQYF. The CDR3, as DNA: TGTGCCAGCAGTTACAAGGGCGGGGCTACGCAGTATTTT.